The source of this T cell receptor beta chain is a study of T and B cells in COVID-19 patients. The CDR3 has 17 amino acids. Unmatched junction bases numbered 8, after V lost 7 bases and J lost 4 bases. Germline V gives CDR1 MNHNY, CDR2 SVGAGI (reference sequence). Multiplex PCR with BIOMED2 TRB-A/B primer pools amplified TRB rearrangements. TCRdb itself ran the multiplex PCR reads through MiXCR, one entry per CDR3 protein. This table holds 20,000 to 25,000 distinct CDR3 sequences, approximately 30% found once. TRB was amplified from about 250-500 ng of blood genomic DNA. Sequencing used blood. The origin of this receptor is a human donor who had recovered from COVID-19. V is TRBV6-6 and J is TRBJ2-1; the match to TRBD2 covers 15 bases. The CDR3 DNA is TGTGCCAGCACCGGGACTAGCGGGGGGTCGGTGTACAATGAGCAGTTCTTC. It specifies CASTGTSGGSVYNEQFF.